These 11 T cell receptor beta chains were sequenced from one sample in a study of shared clonotypes between healthy human individuals. Assay used: immunoSEQ multiplex PCR; TCRdb lists only in-frame clones, some missing. The data contain about 1 million clones, about 75% of them singletons. The sample comprised memory CD4+ T cells sorted from blood. Regarding subset: CD45RA-negative fraction. All receptors derive from a man aged 18-30 years in good health.

The chain has TRBV28 and TRBJ2-2; D is uncertain. The CDR3 totals 12 residues. Germline V gene sequence: CDR1 MDHEN, CDR2 SYDVKM. The V and J ends lost 3 bases and 4 bases respectively, with 3 bases between them. Here the CDR3 DNA reads TGTGCCAGCAGTTTCCTCACCGGGGAGCTGTTTTTT. This codes for CASSFLTGELFF.

The V and J genes are TRBV5-6 and TRBJ1-1, with D unclear. CDR3 length: 15 residues. In germline, CDR1 is SGHDT, CDR2 YYEEEE. V lost 1 base and J lost 4, with 14 bases in between. The CDR3 DNA sequence: TGTGCCAGCAGCTTGCTCGGGGTGGTAGCCACTGAAGCTTTCTTT. Its protein product is CASSLLGVVATEAFF.

The gene calls are TRBV7-2 and TRBJ1-4; D not resolved. Germline assignment: CDR1 SGHTA and CDR2 FQGNSA. V was clipped by 1 base and J by 5 bases, with 8 bases between them. The CDR3 spans 14 residues. The CDR3 loop reads CASSLGAGNEKLFF. In DNA, the CDR3 is TGTGCCAGCAGCTTAGGGGCAGGAAATGAAAAACTGTTTTTT.

The V gene is TRBV19, the J gene TRBJ1-2; D is perhaps TRBD1 (5 bases). Trimming removed 9 bases from V and 0 bases from J, with 17 bases in between. This CDR3 is 15 amino acids long. From germline, CDR1 is LNHDA and CDR2 SQIVND (reference sequence). In DNA, the CDR3 is TGTGCCAGCGGGGCTTCCTCACGGTCTAACTATGGCTACACCTTC. The encoded protein is CASGASSRSNYGYTF.

The rearrangement uses TRBV10-2 and TRBJ2-1; D might be TRBD1 (6 bases). The germline V gene has CDR1 WSHSY and CDR2 SAAADI. The CDR3 is made up of 14 amino acids. V lost 9 bases to trimming and J lost 1 base, with 13 bases between them. CDR3 coding DNA: TGCGCCAGTAGACAGGAGGCTTCCTACAATGAGCAGTTCTTC. Protein sequence: CASRQEASYNEQFF.

The rearrangement links TRBV6-1 to TRBJ2-5, with D unresolved. The J call may not be correct, given that the DNA end is closer to TRBJ2-7. The CDR3 covers 12 residues. CDR1 and CDR2 from the germline V gene are MNHNS and SASEGT. CDR3 nucleotides: TGTGCCAGCAACGAACCTACCTACGAGCAGTACTTC. Its translation: CASNEPTYEQYF.

This clone was observed a single time. This chain joins TRBV10-3 and TRBJ2-1; the D gene could be TRBD1 or TRBD2 (6 bases each). This CDR3 comprises 14 residues. V shed 0 bases and J shed 7 bases, with 10 bases lying between them. The germline gives CDR1 ENHRY, CDR2 SYGVKD. CDR3 sequence reads: CAISESEGGNEQFF. The CDR3 coding sequence is TGTGCCATCAGTGAGTCGGAGGGGGGAAATGAGCAGTTCTTC.

A remark on this clone: This likely reflects a read error, since a far larger clone is one base away. The J gene is TRBJ2-5, the V gene TRBV7-8; TRBD2 agrees at 8 bases. The CDR3 contains 14 residues. The germline V gene encodes CDR1 SGHVS and CDR2 FQNEAQ. The CDR3 here is CASNLGTSQETQYF. CDR3 coding DNA: TGTGCCAGCAACTTAGGGACTAGCCAAGAGACCCAGTACTTC.

This clone was found many times. The chain employs TRBV20-1 and TRBJ1-2; D gene ambiguous. CDR1 is DFQATT and CDR2 is SNEGSKA in the germline V gene (reference sequence). The CDR3 runs to 11 residues. The V end lost 4 bases, the J end lost 4 bases, and 7 bases lay between the germline ends. This chain's CDR3 is CSAILPYGYTF. For the CDR3, the DNA is TGCAGTGCTATCCTGCCCTATGGCTACACCTTC.

Points on this clone: Other nucleotide sequences from this sample produce the same CDR3. The gene calls are TRBV18 and TRBJ2-1; D is tentatively TRBD1 or TRBD2 (5 bases each). Germline CDR1 is KGHSH and CDR2 is LQKENI. Trimming pared 2 bases from V and 9 bases from J, leaving 5 bases between. CDR3 length equals 11 residues. The CDR3 protein is CASSPGTEQFF. CDR3 DNA sequence: TGTGCCAGCTCACCAGGGACTGAGCAGTTCTTC.

The chain has TRBV19 and TRBJ2-4, with D unresolved. CDR1 LNHDA and CDR2 SQIVND come from the germline V gene (reference sequence). Trimming stripped 3 bases from V and 0 bases from J, with 6 bases between. CDR3 length equals 14 residues. The CDR3 here is CASSITLAKNIQYF. CDR3 nucleotides: TGTGCCAGTAGTATCACGCTAGCCAAAAACATTCAGTACTTC.